What follows are 25 T cell receptor beta chains derived from one specimen sequenced in a study of early T cells in non-severe SARS-CoV-2 infection. TCRdb re-analysed the 5' RACE reads in MiXCR, keeping a single row per CDR3 protein. The profile shows 20,000 to 25,000 distinct CDR3 sequences, around 4.5% of them singletons. The source material was whole blood. The receptors derive from an adult who was a healthcare worker with PCR-confirmed SARS-CoV-2 infection or an uninfected control (not recorded which).

This clonotype was counted only a few times. V and J are TRBV18 and TRBJ2-3, with TRBD2 as a possible D gene (6 bases). Trimming removed 3 bases at V and 8 bases at J, with 18 bases between. Looked up from germline, CDR1 is KGHSH and CDR2 is LQKENI. There are 15 residues in the CDR3. The CDR3 sequence: CASSPPGLALGTQYF. CDR3 DNA: TGTGCCAGCTCACCTCCCGGCCTAGCGCTCGGTACGCAGTATTTT.

This clonotype was detected many times. This rearrangement joins TRBV6-5 to TRBJ1-1; maybe TRBD1 (5 bases). Between the trimmed V and J ends, which lost 2 bases and 1 base, there was a span of 8 bases. This CDR3 has 14 residues. CDR1 is MNHEY and CDR2 is SVGAGI in the germline V gene. CDR3 protein: CASSYGTPNTEAFF. Here the CDR3 DNA reads TGTGCCAGCAGTTACGGGACGCCGAACACTGAAGCTTTCTTT.

Ten or more counts support this clonotype. The chain employs TRBV6-2 or TRBV6-3 and TRBJ2-1; 8 bases align to TRBD2. CDR3 length: 14 residues. Losses at the gene ends were 2 bases for V and 8 bases for J; bases not matched to a gene: 5. Germline V CDR1 and CDR2: MNHEY, SVGEGT. The CDR3 loop reads CASSYPFSGDEQFF. In DNA form, the CDR3 reads TGTGCCAGCAGTTACCCGTTTAGCGGGGATGAGCAGTTCTTC.

This clonotype came up many times. CDR3 loop: CASSPQGPSDNEQFF. CDR3 DNA sequence: TGTGCCAGCAGCCCACAGGGCCCCAGCGACAATGAGCAGTTCTTC. V gene TRBV7-3 combines with J gene TRBJ2-1, with D maybe TRBD1 (6 bases). The CDR3 consists of 15 residues. Trimming removed 5 bases at V and 5 bases at J, with 16 bases between. Germline V CDR1 and CDR2: SGHTA, FQGTGA.

The sample holds a few counts of this clonotype. V gene TRBV6-2 or TRBV6-3 combines with J gene TRBJ1-5, with D perhaps TRBD1 (5 bases). Germline values: CDR1 MNHEY, CDR2 SVGEGT. This CDR3 comprises 15 residues. Trimming left V 3 bases short and J 5 bases short, with 14 bases between. The CDR3 spells CASSYGGWRDQPQHF. The CDR3 DNA sequence: TGTGCCAGCAGTTATGGGGGGTGGCGGGATCAGCCCCAGCATTTT.

This clonotype was picked up a small number of times. V gene TRBV7-2 combines with J gene TRBJ2-1; D not resolved. Germline values: CDR1 SGHTA, CDR2 FQGNSA. The CDR3 contains 13 residues. Trimming pared 5 bases from V and 8 bases from J, leaving 13 bases between. CDR3 nucleotide sequence: TGTGCCAGCAGCGACTCGTGGTTACATGAGCAGTTCTTC. It encodes CASSDSWLHEQFF.

This clonotype was picked up a small number of times. The chain recombines TRBV28 with TRBJ2-3; TRBD1 is a possible D gene (5 bases). This CDR3 is built from 13 residues. CDR1 and CDR2 from the germline V gene are MDHEN and SYDVKM. Trimming shortened V by 6 bases and J by 6 bases, and 13 bases separated the two germline ends. In nucleotides, the CDR3 is TGTGCCAGCAGGAAGGGGCTCGGGGATACGCAGTATTTT. Encoded protein: CASRKGLGDTQYF.

This clonotype came up many times. The chain carries TRBV7-9 and TRBJ2-5; 7 bases are a match to TRBD1. The germline gives CDR1 SEHNR, CDR2 FQNEAQ (reference sequence). With 5 bases clipped from V and 3 bases from J, the junction kept 9 bases outside the gene matches. This CDR3 is 15 amino acids long. Written as DNA, the CDR3 is TGTGCCAGCAGCCTTCAGGGACAGAGGAAAGAGACCCAGTACTTC. This translates into CASSLQGQRKETQYF.

This clonotype is deemed medium-sized. The chain employs TRBV7-9 and TRBJ2-5; D is undetermined. This CDR3 is built from 13 residues. The ends were cut back, 5 bases at V and 1 base at J, with 8 bases in the middle. Germline values: CDR1 SEHNR, CDR2 FQNEAQ (reference sequence). The CDR3 spells CASSPGGQETQYF. The CDR3 DNA reads TGTGCCAGCAGCCCGGGTGGCCAAGAGACCCAGTACTTC.

This clonotype was found many times. The rearrangement uses TRBV7-3 and TRBJ2-2, with D uncertain. Germline V gene sequence: CDR1 SGHTA, CDR2 FQGTGA. CDR3 length: 13 residues. Trimming took 5 bases from V and 7 from J, leaving 11 bases between them. CDR3 sequence: CASSPTTVGELFF. The DNA for the CDR3 is TGTGCCAGCAGCCCCACGACGGTCGGGGAGCTGTTTTTT.

This clonotype was detected ten times or more. The chain recombines TRBV4-3 with TRBJ1-2; D not certain. The CDR3 totals 15 residues. V lost 0 bases to trimming and J lost 7 bases, with 15 bases between them. Germline lookup yields CDR1 LGHNA and CDR2 YSLEER. CDR3 sequence reads: CASSQDLGVAGGYTF. Here the CDR3 DNA reads TGCGCCAGCAGCCAAGATCTCGGTGTAGCTGGTGGCTACACCTTC.

V gene TRBV29-1 combines with J gene TRBJ2-7, with D perhaps assigned TRBD1 or TRBD2 (5 bases each). Germline CDR1 and CDR2: SQVTM and ANQGSEA. The CDR3 spans 13 residues. V lost 4 bases and J lost 5, with 15 bases in between. CDR3 in amino acids: CSVAGQPADEQYF. In DNA form, the CDR3 reads TGCAGCGTTGCGGGGCAACCCGCAGACGAGCAGTACTTC.

This clonotype appeared a few times. This chain joins TRBV20-1 and TRBJ2-1; 8 bases are shared with TRBD1. CDR3 size: 14 residues. Germline V gene lookup returns CDR1 DFQATT and CDR2 SNEGSKA (reference sequence). Losses at the gene ends were 3 bases for V and 0 bases for J; bases not matched to a gene: 1. DNA of the CDR3: TGCAGTGCTAGCAGGGGGCACTCCTACAATGAGCAGTTCTTC. This translates into CSASRGHSYNEQFF.

V gene TRBV12-3 or TRBV12-4 combines with J gene TRBJ2-1, with 11 positions matching TRBD2. V dropped 5 bases and J dropped 3; count of bases not matched to a gene: 15. There are 19 residues in the CDR3. This chain's CDR3 is CASSPMTSGTSIGYNEQFF. As DNA, the CDR3 is TGTGCCAGCAGTCCGATGACTAGCGGGACGTCAATAGGCTACAATGAGCAGTTCTTC.

This clonotype was counted many times. The chain combines TRBV20-1 with TRBJ1-2, with D maybe TRBD1 (6 bases). V was trimmed by 6 bases and J by 6 bases, leaving 17 bases between them. This CDR3 has 13 amino acids. Germline-derived CDR1 and CDR2 are DFQATT and SNEGSKA (reference sequence). DNA of the CDR3: TGCAGTGCCCCGAGGCAGGGGTGGGATGGCTACACCTTC. This sequence encodes CSAPRQGWDGYTF.

This clonotype was counted ten times or more. The CDR3 region is CSARKSGRPGDEQFF. CDR3 sequence (DNA): TGCAGTGCTAGAAAAAGCGGGAGGCCAGGGGATGAGCAGTTCTTC. The J gene is TRBJ2-1, the V gene TRBV20-1; 9 bases are shared with TRBD2. V gave up 2 bases and J gave up 8 bases; unmatched junction bases: 10. Germline V gene lookup returns CDR1 DFQATT and CDR2 SNEGSKA (reference sequence). The CDR3 length is 15 residues.

There are many counts of this clonotype. The V gene is TRBV11-1, the J gene TRBJ2-2; the match to TRBD1 covers 7 bases. V trimming: 6 bases; J trimming: 0 bases; junction bases outside the gene matches: 10. The germline V gene has CDR1 SGHAT and CDR2 FQDESV (reference sequence). This CDR3 region has 17 residues. CDR3 in amino acids: CASRLTGATTNTGELFF. CDR3 coding DNA: TGTGCCAGCAGGCTTACAGGGGCGACAACGAACACCGGGGAGCTGTTTTTT.

The rearrangement uses TRBV19 and TRBJ1-3, with D unclear. The V gene's germline CDR1 is LNHDA and CDR2 SQIVND (reference sequence). The CDR3 extends over 14 amino acids. V dropped 5 bases and J dropped 4 bases, with 12 bases sitting between them. In nucleotides, the CDR3 is TGTGCCAGTAGTCCCGGCGGGCGAGGAAACACCATATATTTT. Its translation: CASSPGGRGNTIYF. The entire variable domain, with the rest obtained from reference TRBV19 and TRBJ1-3, is as follows: DGGITQSPKYLFRKEGQNVTLSCEQNLNHDAMYWYRQDPGQGLRLIYYSQIVNDFQKGDIAEGYSVSREKKESFPLTVTSAQKNPTAFYLCASSPGGRGNTIYFGEGSWLTVV.

This clonotype has ten or more counts. The rearrangement joins TRBV25-1 to TRBJ2-3; 7 positions match TRBD1. Germline lookup yields CDR1 MGHDK and CDR2 SYGVNS. The length of the CDR3 is 16 residues. J lost 10 bases, V lost 1 base, and 14 bases had no gene match. The CDR3 protein is CASSEFGAQGEIPQYF. In DNA, the CDR3 is TGTGCCAGCAGTGAATTTGGGGCCCAGGGGGAGATTCCGCAGTATTTT.

This clonotype appeared a few times. V is TRBV4-3 and J is TRBJ2-6; TRBD2 agrees at 10 bases. After removal of 1 base from V and 2 bases from J, the junction contained 2 bases not matched to a gene. This CDR3 region has 17 residues. Germline V gene sequence: CDR1 LGHNA, CDR2 YSLEER. CDR3 amino acids: CASSQVSGRAGANVLTF. CDR3 nucleotide sequence: TGCGCCAGCAGCCAAGTAAGCGGGAGGGCTGGGGCCAACGTCCTGACTTTC.

This clonotype was detected ten times or more. V usage is TRBV2 and J usage is TRBJ2-1; the match to TRBD1 covers 9 bases. V was clipped by 1 base and J by 9 bases; unmatched bases: 4. Germline CDR1 SNHLY, CDR2 FYNNEI. This CDR3 comprises 14 residues. The DNA for the CDR3 is TGTGCCAGCAGTGAAGGGACAGGGGTCAGTGAGCAGTTCTTC. This translates into CASSEGTGVSEQFF.

This clonotype was picked up a small number of times. V is TRBV28 and J is TRBJ2-7; no clear D gene. Looked up from germline, CDR1 is MDHEN and CDR2 is SYDVKM. The CDR3 consists of 12 residues. V shed 5 bases and J shed 0 bases, with 5 bases lying between them. CDR3 in amino acids: CASSIRSYEQYF. The CDR3 nucleotides are TGTGCCAGCAGTATCCGCTCCTACGAGCAGTACTTC.

This clonotype was seen more than once but under ten times. The genes are TRBV19 and TRBJ2-6; TRBD2 matches 12 bases. The trim removed 5 bases at V and 1 base at J, leaving 3 bases unmatched. CDR3 length: 17 amino acids. Germline V gene data show CDR1 as LNHDA and CDR2 as SQIVND (reference sequence). CDR3 region: CASSSSGRGSGANVLTF. CDR3 DNA: TGTGCCAGTAGTTCTAGCGGGAGGGGATCTGGGGCCAACGTCCTGACTTTC.

Many counts were recorded for this clonotype. The chain is built from TRBV9 and TRBJ2-5, with D possibly being TRBD1 (5 bases). The germline V gene has CDR1 SGDLS and CDR2 YYNGEE. V was shortened by 7 bases and J by 1 base, with 20 bases between the two germline ends. CDR3 length equals 16 residues. The DNA for the CDR3 is TGTGCCAGCTCACCTGGGGCAGTACGCACCCAAGAGACCCAGTACTTC. This encodes CASSPGAVRTQETQYF. Full variable domain (rest looked up from reference TRBV9 and TRBJ2-5): DSGVTQTPKHLITATGQRVTLRCSPRSGDLSVYWYQQSLDQGLQFLIQYYNGEERAKGNILERFSAQQFPDLHSELNLSSLELGDSALYFCASSPGAVRTQETQYFGPGTRLLVL.

This clonotype was counted a few times. As DNA, the CDR3 is TGTGCCAGCAGCGTAGCTGGCGGGAGTGGCGACGAGCAGTACTTC. Translating it yields CASSVAGGSGDEQYF. The V and J genes are TRBV9 and TRBJ2-7; 7 bases align to TRBD2. The CDR3 spans 15 residues. Germline loops: CDR1 SGDLS, CDR2 YYNGEE. Trimming cost V 0 bases and J 5 bases; bases outside gene matches: 8.